Presented here are 8 T cell receptor beta chains from one specimen sequenced in a study of early T cells in non-severe SARS-CoV-2 infection. A single record per CDR3 protein comes from TCRdb applying MiXCR to the 5' RACE reads. The data show around 40,000 distinct CDR3 sequences, less than 7% seen once. Here the sequenced sample was whole blood, taken at baseline. These receptors came from an adult who was a healthcare worker with PCR-confirmed SARS-CoV-2 infection or an uninfected control (not recorded which).

In its sample, this clonotype was seen many times. The chain uses TRBV20-1 and TRBJ2-7; D may be TRBD2 (6 bases). V dropped 0 bases and J dropped 6 bases, with 21 bases sitting between them. Germline V lookup: CDR1 DFQATT, CDR2 SNEGSKA (reference sequence). The CDR3 sequence is 16 residues long. DNA for the CDR3: TGCAGTGCTAGAGATCTGTACGGGAGTGAGTTGGGCGAGCAGTACTTC. Protein sequence: CSARDLYGSELGEQYF.

This clonotype was observed many times. The J gene is TRBJ2-3, the V gene TRBV30; 16 nucleotides match TRBD2. Germline V gene data show CDR1 as GTSNPN and CDR2 as SVGIG (reference sequence). The junction had 0 bases not matched to a gene; V was cut back by 3 bases and J by 9 bases. This CDR3 has 13 residues. The CDR3 region is CAWRGLAGGTQYF. The CDR3 coding sequence is TGTGCCTGGAGGGGACTAGCGGGAGGGACGCAGTATTTT.

The chain combines TRBV4-2 with TRBJ2-7, with TRBD2 matching 8 bases. V was pared by 0 bases and J by 0 bases, with 4 bases of the junction left unmatched. The germline CDR1 and CDR2 sequences are LGHNA and YNFKEQ. This CDR3 is 16 amino acids long. In nucleotides, the CDR3 is TGTGCCAGCAGCCAAGACCCGGGACTAGACTCCTACGAGCAGTACTTC. It yields the protein CASSQDPGLDSYEQYF.

This clonotype was detected many times. The chain uses TRBV5-1 and TRBJ2-1; D is undetermined. The CDR3 totals 14 residues. Germline lookup yields CDR1 SGHRS and CDR2 YFSETQ. V was cut by 6 bases and J by 10 bases, with 20 bases left in between. This CDR3 is CASTLGTFPHEQFF. For the CDR3, the DNA is TGCGCCAGCACCCTAGGCACCTTCCCCCACGAGCAGTTCTTC.

Ten or more counts support this clonotype. This CDR3 is CASSPGQETQYF. For the CDR3, the DNA is TGTGCCAGCAGCCCCGGTCAAGAGACCCAGTACTTC. V and J are TRBV5-4 and TRBJ2-5; D is unresolved. V gave up 4 bases and J gave up 2 bases, with 6 bases separating them. This CDR3 comprises 12 residues. Germline V gene sequence: CDR1 SGHNT, CDR2 YYREEE (reference sequence).

In this sample, this clonotype turned up a few times. This CDR3 reads CSVQEISNQPQHF. As DNA, the CDR3 is TGCAGCGTTCAGGAGATTAGCAATCAGCCCCAGCATTTT. The chain has TRBV29-1 and TRBJ1-5; the D is unclear. The germline V gene has CDR1 SQVTM and CDR2 ANQGSEA. Trimming shortened V by 5 bases and J by 0 bases, and 8 bases separated the two germline ends. The CDR3 spans 13 residues.

The chain joins TRBV18 to TRBJ2-7; D unresolved. Trimming removed 0 bases at V and 6 bases at J, with 9 bases between. Germline V lookup: CDR1 KGHSH, CDR2 LQKENI. The length of the CDR3 is 13 residues. CDR3: CASSPPVLGEQYF. In DNA form, the CDR3 reads TGTGCCAGCTCACCACCGGTTCTGGGCGAGCAGTACTTC.

This clonotype was seen a handful of times. The chain employs TRBV10-2 and TRBJ2-2, with 9 bases matching TRBD2. The CDR3 length is 14 residues. The J segment lost 5 bases and the V segment lost 8 bases, leaving 6 bases of the junction unmatched. The germline CDR1 and CDR2 sequences are WSHSY and SAAADI. The CDR3: CASQAGGMTGELFF. The DNA of the CDR3 is TGCGCCAGCCAAGCGGGAGGAATGACCGGGGAGCTGTTTTTT.